Listed below are T cell receptor beta chains from one sample, sequenced in a study of TIL therapy for anti-PD-1-resistant metastatic lung cancer. The data were produced by immunoSEQ multiplex PCR, yet TCRdb's version contains in-frame clones alone and is incomplete. In the table there are 21,000 or so clones, roughly 79% of which are singletons. Sequences were derived from blood, sampled at baseline. The source is a person aged 25 to 85 with non-small cell lung cancer. Both conserved end residues are trimmed from each CDR3. The order of the fields is J gene, D gene, V gene, clone size, CDR3 protein. A D gene is named only where the DNA matches it firmly. A row's size may be missing; if present it is once, few, many or a size class.

J: TRBJ1-1; D: -; V: TRBV6-1; size: -; CDR3: ASSRVIYTEAF
J: TRBJ2-5; D: -; V: TRBV5-4; size: -; CDR3: ASSLAEGLKTQY
J: TRBJ2-2; D: TRBD1; V: TRBV5-1; size: -; CDR3: ASSSTGTGRTGELF
J: TRBJ2-1; D: -; V: TRBV7-9; size: -; CDR3: ASSPPEGLGNEQF
J: TRBJ2-1; D: TRBD1; V: TRBV5-4; size: -; CDR3: ASSGRQGAGEEQF
J: TRBJ2-1; D: -; V: TRBV4-2; size: -; CDR3: ASSQYTGLDSGNEQF
J: TRBJ1-6; D: -; V: TRBV7-9; size: few; CDR3: ASSGAPASSPLH
J: TRBJ1-5; D: TRBD1; V: TRBV19; size: -; CDR3: ASRERGQGNQPQH
J: TRBJ2-4; D: -; V: TRBV28; size: -; CDR3: ASSLLGGGNIQY
J: TRBJ1-2; D: TRBD1; V: TRBV19; size: -; CDR3: ASTPTGGRGYT
J: TRBJ2-1; D: TRBD2; V: TRBV7-9; size: -; CDR3: ASSLSGTSGVEQF
J: TRBJ2-7; D: TRBD2; V: TRBV7-2; size: -; CDR3: ASSLTSGRAPISYEQY
J: TRBJ2-5; D: -; V: TRBV28; size: -; CDR3: ASNGGRQETQY
J: TRBJ1-5; D: -; V: TRBV28; size: -; CDR3: ASSRTTGYSNQPQH
J: TRBJ2-1; D: -; V: TRBV6-1; size: -; CDR3: ASSEAGTQRSEQF
J: TRBJ2-3; D: -; V: TRBV28; size: -; CDR3: ASSLGGLSTDTQY
J: TRBJ1-3; D: -; V: TRBV28; size: -; CDR3: ASNPKWGFSGNTIY
J: TRBJ1-5; D: TRBD1; V: TRBV6-6; size: -; CDR3: ASSQGQGNQPQH
J: TRBJ2-2; D: TRBD2; V: TRBV28; size: once; CDR3: ASSFMGLAGGEGTGELF
J: TRBJ2-5; D: TRBD2; V: TRBV30; size: -; CDR3: AWSVRGLLAGRETQY
J: TRBJ1-1; D: TRBD1; V: TRBV7-9; size: -; CDR3: ASSFLTRGRDTEAF
J: TRBJ1-1; D: -; V: TRBV29-1; size: -; CDR3: ITTPAGTEAF
J: TRBJ1-2; D: -; V: TRBV30; size: -; CDR3: AWSSGANYGYT
J: TRBJ2-5; D: -; V: TRBV10-1; size: -; CDR3: ASGRGGASHYQETQY
J: TRBJ1-6; D: -; V: TRBV6-4; size: once; CDR3: ASSESAGENSPLH
J: TRBJ1-4; D: TRBD1; V: TRBV28; size: -; CDR3: ASSEGAANEKLF
J: TRBJ1-2; D: -; V: TRBV5-5; size: few; CDR3: ASSLMKYGYT
J: TRBJ2-5; D: TRBD2; V: TRBV9; size: -; CDR3: ASSVEERGGQETQY
J: TRBJ2-3; D: TRBD1; V: TRBV4-1; size: -; CDR3: ASNSLKGTGTDTQY